The entry below describes one T cell receptor beta chain. Positive CCR7 selection of CD45RO-negative cells yielded the naive CD8 cells, and terminally differentiated effector memory CD45RA+ cells were excluded. Unmatched junction bases numbered 8, after V lost 4 bases and J lost 2 bases. In germline, CDR1 is MNHEY, CDR2 SMNVEV (reference sequence). This CDR3 has 15 residues. Using immunoSEQ multiplex PCR, the repertoire was profiled, and TCRdb retains in-frame clones only, with some absent. This table holds about 2.1 million clones, 85% to 95% found once. These data are taken from a study of shared clonotypes between healthy human individuals.

The chain couples TRBV27 to TRBJ2-7; 7 bases are shared with TRBD2. The sequenced sample consisted of naive CD8+ T cells from PBMCs. The source of this sequence is a man between 18 and 29 years old in good health. Some clones in this sample may be carry-over from other donors' samples. The CDR3 sequence is CASSSIGGSPYEQYF. CDR3 nucleotides: TGTGCCAGCAGTTCGATCGGGGGGAGCCCCTACGAGCAGTACTTC.